Described below is a single TCR beta chain sequence and its context. Its antigen is unknown. A junction boundary mismatches the germline segment, possibly from a read error. The library was made by 5' RACE. TCR libraries were built from RNA with the SMARTer Human TCR a/b Profiling Kit, capturing full V(D)J regions of both alpha and beta chains. After amplification, libraries were cleaned up with AMPure XP beads and then validated using the DNA 1000 Kit on an Agilent 2100 Bioanalyzer. Sequencing was done on an Illumina MiSeq using the 600-cycle v3 reagent kit, which produced 2 x 300 bp paired-end reads. In the paper's pipeline: Reads were processed using MiXCR and VDJTools, with non-productive clonotypes removed and clonotypes collapsed by CDR3 amino acid sequence before frequencies were recalculated. CDR3 sequences were compared with the McPAS-TCR database with a Levenshtein distance of 1 allowed, and UpSet plots were created in R using UpSetR. Using fastp at Q25 and MiXCR, TCRdb reprocessed the public reads and kept productive beta chains. Under each unique CDR3 protein, matching rows form one entry showing the most common genes and DNA. The V and J calls shown here were made by TCRdb, not taken from the authors' results. In this sample the table shows about 2,000 distinct CDR3 sequences, approximately 16% of which occur a single time. The top ten constitute approximately 31% of the sample.

CDR1 and CDR2 (KGHSH, LQKENI) derive from the germline V gene. The CDR3, cysteine through phenylalanine, is 13 amino acids long. The kept DNA is CDR3 alone, 39 bases in frame from the first base. RNA from about 9.4e4 to 9.7e5 cultured T cells was extracted using RNeasy Micro or Mini kits with on-column DNase digestion, and the RNA was checked on an Agilent 2100 Bioanalyzer. The data were taken from a study of Epstein–Barr virus B cells in breast cancer (dated by TCRdb to about 2021). Study-wide context: Control T cells were expanded by rapid expansion method with irradiated PBMC feeders, soluble OKT3 and IL-2 about 180 U/ml, collected roughly 9-13 days after stimulation. A single-patient case report was conducted to examine whether the T-cell receptor repertoire in triple-negative breast cancer is shaped by tumor-infiltrating EBV+ B cells.

Study-level results and caveats: Since all data came from a single patient, described as a first proof of concept, generalization is limited.

Material for sequencing was tumor-infiltrating lymphocytes expanded in culture. The rearrangement combines TRBV18 with TRBJ1-5; TRBD1 lines up with 9 middle nucleotides. The TCR was taken from a woman aged 40 to 50 with triple-negative breast cancer. The DNA sequence reads TGTGCTAGCTCACCGGACAGGGGTCAGTCCCAGCATTTT. The translation is CASSPDRGQSQHF.